The rows below give T cell receptor beta chains drawn from one sample of a study of CD8 T cells in Susac syndrome. TCRdb recomputed calls from the immunoSEQ multiplex PCR reads with MiXCR, one row per CDR3 protein. This table has 180,000 or so distinct CDR3 sequences, nearly 97% appearing once. The sample taken for sequencing was CD4+ T cells from PBMCs. The receptors originated from a human donor with multiple sclerosis. Each CDR3 is given with its conserved first and last residue.

>TRBJ1-1|TRBV7-3
CASSLTPREGTEAFF
>TRBJ2-7|TRBV30
CAWSPTSSLGKQYF
>TRBJ2-7|TRBV28
CASRNGGIKYEQYF
>TRBJ2-7|TRBV30
CAWSVAEQYF
>TRBJ2-4|TRBV19
CASSPRPGLAYF
>TRBJ2-7|TRBV4-1
CASSQERTGGVYEQYF
>TRBJ2-3|TRBV10-3
CASSLTPDTQYF
>TRBJ1-2|TRBV20-1
CSARTGGAGYGYTF
>TRBJ1-1|TRBV19
CASSMDSNTEAFF
>TRBJ1-2|TRBV20-1
CSARAADRGHAYGYTF
>TRBJ2-4|TRBV7-3
CASSLQVGDIQYF
>TRBJ1-2|TRBV12-3/TRBV12-4
CASSSDRGYGYTF
>TRBJ2-5|TRBV7-2
CASSRPLVQETQYF
>TRBJ2-2|TRBV7-8
CASSSDPNTGELFF
>TRBJ1-1|TRBV20-1
CSAREGQGYTEAFF
>TRBJ1-1|TRBV5-1
CASLGRVGTEAFF
>TRBJ2-7|TRBV6-2/TRBV6-3
CASSYVRSYEQYF
>TRBJ1-2|TRBV29-1
CSVDRVDDGYTF
>TRBJ1-2|TRBV12-3/TRBV12-4
CASSYGGGYGYTF
>TRBJ2-7|TRBV30
CAWSGGWGQYF
>TRBJ2-7|TRBV7-2
CASSLEGLDYEQYF
>TRBJ1-2|TRBV4-3
CASSHLGRNYGYTF
>TRBJ1-1|TRBV29-1
CSVDRGRRAEAFF
>TRBJ1-1|TRBV6-6
CASGLQGSTEAFF
>TRBJ2-7|TRBV12-3/TRBV12-4
CASRRTPGPLSF
>TRBJ2-3|TRBV20-1
CSAPPGPRSGTQYF
>TRBJ2-5|TRBV7-9
CASRQTSGWETQYF
>TRBJ1-2|TRBV7-8
CASSVITGPDYGYTF
>TRBJ1-4|TRBV12-3/TRBV12-4
CASSPPPGQGSLGEKLFF
>TRBJ1-2|TRBV28
CASSPRDSGYTF
>TRBJ2-1|TRBV27
CASSSQGQGMDNEQFF
>TRBJ2-7|TRBV13
CASSLGAGKVYF
>TRBJ2-1|TRBV5-4
CASSLAPQGSLYNEQFF
>TRBJ2-4|TRBV15
CATSNPGRGAKNIQYF
>TRBJ1-2|TRBV20-1
CSAQDRVLLTRGYTF
>TRBJ2-7|TRBV3-1
CASCPASGGVYEQYF
>TRBJ1-1|TRBV2
CASSPQGAPFF
>TRBJ2-7|TRBV3-1
CASSQTWEQYF
>TRBJ1-1|TRBV24-1
CATSDSRQGDTEAFF
>TRBJ2-7|TRBV20-1
CSGILDYLGEQYF
>TRBJ1-5|TRBV7-6
CASSQFGPLEPQHF
>TRBJ2-7|TRBV3-1
CASSRSDRDSYEQYF
>TRBJ1-1|TRBV5-1
CASSLLRGLGTEAFF
>TRBJ1-2|TRBV3-1
CASSQDISAYYGYTF
>TRBJ1-2|TRBV25-1
CASSGGGNYGYTF
>TRBJ2-1|TRBV29-1
CSVEWTSGGSEQFF
>TRBJ2-7|TRBV4-1
CASSQDRFQGYHEQYF
>TRBJ1-1|TRBV20-1
CSARDRVGQRAFF
>TRBJ2-7|TRBV20-1
CSATGSSYEQYF
>TRBJ2-3|TRBV9
CASSVGAGTGGTDTQYF
>TRBJ1-2|TRBV4-3
CASSQEQSLNYGYTF
>TRBJ2-7|TRBV30
CAWSGLPYEQYF
>TRBJ1-5|TRBV12-3/TRBV12-4
CASSLRDKNQPQHF
>TRBJ2-5|TRBV14
CASSQNQETQYF